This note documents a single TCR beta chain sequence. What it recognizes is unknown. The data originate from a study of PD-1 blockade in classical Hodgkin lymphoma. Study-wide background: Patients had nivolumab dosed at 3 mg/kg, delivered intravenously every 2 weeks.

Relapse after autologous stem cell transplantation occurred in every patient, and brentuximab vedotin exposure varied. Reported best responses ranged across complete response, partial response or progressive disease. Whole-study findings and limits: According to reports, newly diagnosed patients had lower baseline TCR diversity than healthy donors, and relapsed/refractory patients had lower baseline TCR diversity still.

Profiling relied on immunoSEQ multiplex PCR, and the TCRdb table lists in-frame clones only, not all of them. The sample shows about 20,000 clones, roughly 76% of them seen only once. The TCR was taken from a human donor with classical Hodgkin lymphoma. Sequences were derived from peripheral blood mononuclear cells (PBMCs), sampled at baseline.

The CDR3 sequence is CASSQDYGVGQPQHF. CDR3 nucleotides: TGCGCCAGCAGCCAAGATTACGGGGTGGGTCAGCCCCAGCATTTT. The V gene is TRBV4-1, the J gene TRBJ1-5; no firm D call. V shed 0 bases and J shed 6 bases, with 12 bases lying between them. The CDR3 is made up of 15 amino acids. The germline CDR1 and CDR2 sequences are MGHRA and YSYEKL.